The text below deals with one T cell receptor beta chain. Its antigen is unknown. The V end lost 2 bases, the J end lost 2 bases, and 12 bases lay between the germline ends. This CDR3 comprises 15 residues. The germline gives CDR1 MNHEY, CDR2 SVGAGI. Once RNA had been extracted, it was reverse transcribed into cDNA to act as the sequencing template. Sequencing was performed with immunoSEQ multiplex PCR; in TCRdb, only in-frame clones are kept and a portion is missing. This repertoire shows around 270,000 clones, 55% to 75% found once; its top ten account for more than 1.5%. Treatment given: oral pan-JAK inhibitor, 5-10 mg twice daily. These data come from a study of CD8+ T cells in alopecia areata. Background on the study: The drug, oral tofacitinib, was given to treated patients at 5 to 10 mg twice daily. The share of scalp area affected provided the severity score for treated patients.

Study outcomes and limitations: Clonality in the scalp and expanded CD8+ clones ranked among the top 100 were significantly decreased by tofacitinib.

This receptor was identified in a human donor with alopecia areata. The sample here was CD4+ T cells sorted from blood, taken at week 24, from a patient treated with tofacitinib. This chain connects TRBV6-5 to TRBJ2-5; D perhaps matches TRBD2 (6 bases). This CDR3 is CASSYRRGIQETQYF. As DNA, the CDR3 is TGTGCCAGCAGTTACCGGCGGGGCATACAAGAGACCCAGTACTTC.